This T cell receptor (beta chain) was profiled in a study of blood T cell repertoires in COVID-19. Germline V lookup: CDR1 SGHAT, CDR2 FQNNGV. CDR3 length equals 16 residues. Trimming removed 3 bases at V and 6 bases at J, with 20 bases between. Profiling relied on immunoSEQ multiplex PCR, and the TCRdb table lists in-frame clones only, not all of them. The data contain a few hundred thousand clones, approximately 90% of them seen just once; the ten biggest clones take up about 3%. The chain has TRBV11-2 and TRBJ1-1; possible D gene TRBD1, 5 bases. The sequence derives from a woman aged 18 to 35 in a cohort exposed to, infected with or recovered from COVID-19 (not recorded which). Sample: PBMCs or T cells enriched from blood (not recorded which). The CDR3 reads CASSFRIGAGFSEAFF. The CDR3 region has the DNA TGTGCCAGCAGCTTTAGGATAGGGGCAGGGTTTTCTGAAGCTTTCTTT.